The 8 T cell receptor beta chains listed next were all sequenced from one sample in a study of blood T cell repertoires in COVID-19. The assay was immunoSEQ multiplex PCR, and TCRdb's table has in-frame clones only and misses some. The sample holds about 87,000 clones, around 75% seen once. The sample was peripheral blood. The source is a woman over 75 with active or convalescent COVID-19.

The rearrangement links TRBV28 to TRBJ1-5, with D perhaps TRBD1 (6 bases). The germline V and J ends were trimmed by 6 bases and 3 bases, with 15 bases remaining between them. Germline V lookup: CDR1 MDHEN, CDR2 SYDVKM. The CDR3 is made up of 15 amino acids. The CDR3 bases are TGTGCCAGCAGCCTAGAAGCAGGGGCCAATCAGCCCCAGCATTTT. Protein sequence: CASSLEAGANQPQHF. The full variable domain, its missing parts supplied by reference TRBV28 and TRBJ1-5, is DVKVTQSSRYLVKRTGEKVFLECVQDMDHENMFWYRQDPGLGLRLIYFSYDVKMKEKGDIPEGYSVSREKKERFSLILESASTNQTSMYLCASSLEAGANQPQHFGDGTRLSIL.

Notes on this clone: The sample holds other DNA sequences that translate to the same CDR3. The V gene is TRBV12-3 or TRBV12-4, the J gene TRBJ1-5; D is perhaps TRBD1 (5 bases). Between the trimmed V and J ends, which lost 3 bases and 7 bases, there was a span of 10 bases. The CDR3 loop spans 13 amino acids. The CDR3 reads CASSFSGNQPQHF. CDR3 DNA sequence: TGTGCCAGCAGTTTTTCAGGGAACCAGCCCCAGCATTTT.

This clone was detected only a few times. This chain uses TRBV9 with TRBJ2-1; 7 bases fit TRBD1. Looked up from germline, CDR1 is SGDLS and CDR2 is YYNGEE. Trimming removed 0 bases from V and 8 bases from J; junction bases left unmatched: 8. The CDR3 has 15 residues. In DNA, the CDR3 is TGTGCCAGCAGCGTAGTAGGGGGCGGTCTCGATGAGCAGTTCTTC. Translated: CASSVVGGGLDEQFF.

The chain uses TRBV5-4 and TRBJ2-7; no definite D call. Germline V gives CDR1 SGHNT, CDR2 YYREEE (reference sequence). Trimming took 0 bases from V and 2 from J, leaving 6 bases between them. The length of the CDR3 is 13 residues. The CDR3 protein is CASSLDSTYEQYF. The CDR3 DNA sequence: TGTGCCAGCAGCTTGGACAGTACCTACGAGCAGTACTTC.

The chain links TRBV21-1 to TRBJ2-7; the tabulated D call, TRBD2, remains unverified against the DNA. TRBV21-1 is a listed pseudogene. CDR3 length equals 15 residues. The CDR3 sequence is CASSKEEAATYEQYF. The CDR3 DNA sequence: TGTGCCAGCAGCAAAGAGGAGGCAGCTACCTACGAGCAGTACTTC.

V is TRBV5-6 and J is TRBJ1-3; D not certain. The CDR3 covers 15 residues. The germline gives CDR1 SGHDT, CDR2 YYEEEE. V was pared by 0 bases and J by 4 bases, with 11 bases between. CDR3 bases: TGTGCCAGCAGCTTGGCCCCAACGGTGGGAAACACCATATATTTT. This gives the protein CASSLAPTVGNTIYF.

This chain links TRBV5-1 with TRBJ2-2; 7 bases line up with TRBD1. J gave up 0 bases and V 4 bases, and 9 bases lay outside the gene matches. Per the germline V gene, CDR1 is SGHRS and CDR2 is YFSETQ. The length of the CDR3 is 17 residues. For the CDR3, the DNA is TGCGCCAGCAGCCCCTCTCCGGGACAGTCGAACACCGGGGAGCTGTTTTTT. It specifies CASSPSPGQSNTGELFF. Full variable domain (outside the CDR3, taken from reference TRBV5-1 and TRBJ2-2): KAGVTQTPRYLIKTRGQQVTLSCSPISGHRSVSWYQQTPGQGLQFLFEYFSETQRNKGNFPGRFSGRQFSNSRSEMNVSTLELGDSALYLCASSPSPGQSNTGELFFGEGSRLTVL.

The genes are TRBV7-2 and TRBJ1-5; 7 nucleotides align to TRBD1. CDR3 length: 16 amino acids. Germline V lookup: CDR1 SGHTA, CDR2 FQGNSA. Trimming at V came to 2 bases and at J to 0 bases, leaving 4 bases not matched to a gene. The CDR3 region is CASSLTGVYSNQPQHF. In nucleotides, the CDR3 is TGTGCCAGCAGCTTAACAGGGGTATATAGCAATCAGCCCCAGCATTTT. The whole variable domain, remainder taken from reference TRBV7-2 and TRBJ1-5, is GAGVSQSPSNKVTEKGKDVELRCDPISGHTALYWYRQSLGQGLEFLIYFQGNSAPDKSGLPSDRFSAERTGGSVSTLTIQRTQQEDSAVYLCASSLTGVYSNQPQHFGDGTRLSIL.